Listed here are 4 T cell receptor beta chains from one sample, sequenced in a study of cytomegalovirus exposure and HLA in healthy donors. The PCR employed 60 Vbeta primers together with 13 Jbeta primers. Libraries were prepared by immunoSEQ multiplex PCR; TCRdb keeps only in-frame clonotypes and omits some of them. The table shows more than 140,000 clones, with around 80% occurring only once. Sequenced material: PBMCs. These receptors originate from a man aged 18 to 30 in good health and CMV-seropositive.

In this sample, this clone turned up once. The rearrangement uses TRBV5-6 and TRBJ2-2; D is possibly TRBD2 (6 bases). The V and J ends lost 3 bases and 4 bases respectively, with 19 bases between them. The germline V gene has CDR1 SGHDT and CDR2 YYEEEE. The CDR3 spans 17 residues. CDR3 DNA sequence: TGTGCCAGCAGCTCCCTTTTAGCGGTTGGGGGCACCGGGGAGCTGTTTTTT. The encoded protein is CASSSLLAVGGTGELFF. The entire variable domain, with the rest obtained from reference TRBV5-6 and TRBJ2-2, is as follows: DAGVTQSPTHLIKTRGQQVTLRCSPKSGHDTVSWYQQALGQGPQFIFQYYEEEERQRGNFPDRFSGHQFPNYSSELNVNALLLGDSALYLCASSSLLAVGGTGELFFGEGSRLTVL.

This chain uses TRBV28 with TRBJ2-5; D not resolved. Germline V gene sequence: CDR1 MDHEN, CDR2 SYDVKM. The germline V and J ends were trimmed by 3 bases and 12 bases, with 14 bases remaining between them. This CDR3 comprises 12 residues. The CDR3 sequence: CASSLVARSKYF. DNA for the CDR3: TGTGCCAGCAGTTTGGTAGCTCGGTCGAAGTACTTC.

As DNA, the CDR3 is TGTGCCAGCAGCCCTGGACAGCCCCAGATCAACACCCAGCATTTT. Translated, it gives CASSPGQPQINTQHF. This rearrangement joins TRBV5-8 to TRBJ1-5; D is perhaps TRBD1 (6 bases). CDR1 and CDR2 (germline): SGHTS, YDEGEE. Trimming took off 4 bases at V and 11 bases at J, with 22 bases between the two ends. The CDR3 spans 15 residues.

V gene TRBV7-2 combines with J gene TRBJ1-5, with D hard to call. V dropped 0 bases and J dropped 7 bases, with 10 bases sitting between them. The CDR3 length is 14 residues. Germline CDR1 reads SGHTA; CDR2 reads FQGNSA. This CDR3 reads CASSLALRGQPQHF. The CDR3, as DNA: TGTGCCAGCAGCTTAGCGCTAAGAGGGCAGCCCCAGCATTTT.